This entry lists 12 T cell receptor beta chains sequenced from one sample in a study of T cells in women clearing cervical HPV infection. Profiled with immunoSEQ multiplex PCR; TCRdb holds only in-frame clones, not every one. The sample table sets out some 23,000 clones. The sample was blood buffy coat. The source of these receptors is a woman aged 18 to 75 with a cervical HPV16 infection that either progressed to CIN3+ or cleared (not recorded which).

The CDR3 sequence: CASSEGPYNEQFF. CDR3 DNA, as far as it was read: TGTGCCAGCAGTGAGGGGCCGTACAATGAG. The chain combines TRBV2 with TRBJ2-1; TRBD1 might be the D (5 bases). The read terminates 3 residues ahead of where the CDR3 ends, so the germline J gene completes it. The CDR3 contains 13 residues. The V gene lost 3 bases and the J gene lost 4 bases, with 7 bases spanning the gap. The germline V gene has CDR1 SNHLY and CDR2 FYNNEI.

The CDR3 is CASSFFDLGAAEAFF. The part of the CDR3 DNA that was read is TGTGCCAGCAGCTTTTTCGATTTGGGGGCCGCTGAA. This chain joins TRBV5-6 and TRBJ1-1; possible D gene TRBD1, 6 bases. The read finishes 3 residues shy of the CDR3 end, and the germline J gene is used to complete it. The CDR3 is 15 amino acids. Per germline, CDR1 SGHDT and CDR2 YYEEEE. The ends were cut back, 2 bases at V and 6 bases at J, with 17 bases in the middle.

Regarding this clone: The read falls 3 residues short of the CDR3 end, and the missing part is taken from the germline J gene. The genes are TRBV29-1 and TRBJ1-1, with D unclear. Germline V gene sequence: CDR1 SQVTM, CDR2 ANQGSEA. CDR3 length: 13 residues. Deletions cut 1 base from V and 1 base from J, with 7 bases between. The sequenced part of the CDR3 DNA is TGCAGCGTTGAAGGTCAGAGGAACACTGAA. Translating it yields CSVEGQRNTE. The whole CDR3 protein reads CSVEGQRNTEAFF.

Comment on this clone: The read terminates 3 residues ahead of where the CDR3 ends, so the germline J gene completes it. The chain joins TRBV19 to TRBJ2-7; D may be TRBD1 (5 bases). The CDR3 consists of 16 residues. The V end was cut by 6 bases, the J end by 0 bases, with 18 bases between. Germline V gene sequence: CDR1 LNHDA, CDR2 SQIVND (reference sequence). The sequenced CDR3 bases are TGTGCCAGTAGCCCGCAGGGTGCGGAAAGCTCCTACGAG. Translating it yields CASSPQGAESSYE. The entire CDR3 sequence reads CASSPQGAESSYEQYF.

About this clone: The CDR3 end falls 3 residues outside the read, so it is completed with the germline J gene. The V and J genes are TRBV9 and TRBJ1-1; D is undetermined. The CDR3 is made up of 13 amino acids. Germline V gene lookup returns CDR1 SGDLS and CDR2 YYNGEE. V lost 0 bases and J lost 3, with 6 bases in between. Here the CDR3 reads CASSVGADTEAFF. CDR3 bases read: TGTGCCAGCAGCGTAGGAGCGGACACTGAA.

Partial CDR3 DNA: TGTGCCAGCAGTCCTTTGTTAGGGCGGGATCAGCCC. The encoded protein is CASSPLLGRDQP. In full, the CDR3 reads CASSPLLGRDQPQHF. V gene TRBV2 combines with J gene TRBJ1-5; D is unresolved. The read ends 3 residues before the CDR3 terminus; that terminus is restored from the germline J gene. Germline lookup yields CDR1 SNHLY and CDR2 FYNNEI. Deletions cut 5 bases from V and 5 bases from J, with 16 bases between. The CDR3 is 15 amino acids. The complete variable domain, with remaining parts taken from reference TRBV2 and TRBJ1-5, reads EPEVTQTPSHQVTQMGQEVILRCVPISNHLYFYWYRQILGQKVEFLVSFYNNEISEKSEIFDDQFSVERPDGSNFTLKIRSTKLEDSAMYFCASSPLLGRDQPQHFGDGTRLSIL.

Of note for this clone: The sequenced fragment ends 3 residues before the CDR3 boundary, so the rest is inferred from the germline J gene. The J gene is TRBJ2-3, the V gene TRBV7-6; TRBD2 matches 7 bases. The CDR3 loop spans 17 amino acids. The germline gives CDR1 SGHVS, CDR2 FNYEAQ. CDR3 residues: CASSLGAGREIQETQYF. CDR3 DNA (partial): TGTGCCAGCAGCTTAGGTGCCGGGCGGGAGATCCAAGAGACG.

As for this clone: The CDR3 end falls 3 residues outside the read, so it is completed with the germline J gene. The V and J genes are TRBV13 and TRBJ2-1; D gene uncertain. V was cut by 0 bases and J by 5 bases, with 8 bases left in between. CDR3 length equals 14 residues. Germline CDR1 reads PRHDT; CDR2 reads FYEKMQ (reference sequence). The CDR3 DNA, read in part, is TGTGCCAGCAGCTTAGGCCGAAACAACAATGAG. Its translation: CASSLGRNNNE. The full CDR3 sequence reads CASSLGRNNNEQFF.

A word on this clone: From the germline J gene comes the end of the CDR3, since the read stops 3 residues before it. This sequence joins TRBV7-3 and TRBJ2-3; D perhaps matches TRBD1 (5 bases). Germline CDR1 is SGHTA and CDR2 is FQGTGA. CDR3 size: 13 residues. The CDR3 DNA, read in part, is TGTGCCAGCAGCTTATTCAGGGATGAGACG. It yields the protein CASSLFRDET. The full CDR3 is CASSLFRDETQYF.

A note on this clone: Read data end 3 residues before the CDR3 end; the end is taken from the germline J gene. The chain joins TRBV12-3 or TRBV12-4 to TRBJ2-3; 10 nucleotides line up with TRBD2. Unmatched junction bases numbered 10, after V lost 6 bases and J lost 4 bases. This CDR3 has 16 residues. The CDR3 sequence is CASSLSSGGSADTQYF. CDR3 DNA, as far as it was read: TGTGCCAGCAGCCTCTCTAGCGGGGGCAGTGCAGATACG.

In the case of this clone: The sequence runs out 3 residues before the end of the CDR3; the remainder is reconstructed from the germline J gene. The V and J genes are TRBV20-1 and TRBJ2-1; 7 positions match TRBD2. CDR3 length: 15 residues. Germline V gene sequence: CDR1 DFQATT, CDR2 SNEGSKA (reference sequence). J gave up 4 bases and V 2 bases, and 8 bases lay outside the gene matches. The DNA read from the CDR3 is TGCAGTGCTAGATCGTGGGACTACCCTTACAATGAG. Translating it yields CSARSWDYPYNE. The full CDR3 reads CSARSWDYPYNEQFF.

Regarding this clone: The read terminates 3 residues ahead of where the CDR3 ends, so the germline J gene completes it. The rearrangement joins TRBV5-5 to TRBJ2-6; possible D gene TRBD2, 5 bases. Germline lookup yields CDR1 SGHKS and CDR2 YYEKEE (reference sequence). CDR3 length: 15 residues. Trimming took off 6 bases at V and 0 bases at J, with 10 bases between the two ends. Partial CDR3 DNA: TGTGCCAGCACCCCTGGACTCTCTGGGGCCAACGTC. Translating it yields CASTPGLSGANV. The CDR3 reads in full as CASTPGLSGANVLTF.